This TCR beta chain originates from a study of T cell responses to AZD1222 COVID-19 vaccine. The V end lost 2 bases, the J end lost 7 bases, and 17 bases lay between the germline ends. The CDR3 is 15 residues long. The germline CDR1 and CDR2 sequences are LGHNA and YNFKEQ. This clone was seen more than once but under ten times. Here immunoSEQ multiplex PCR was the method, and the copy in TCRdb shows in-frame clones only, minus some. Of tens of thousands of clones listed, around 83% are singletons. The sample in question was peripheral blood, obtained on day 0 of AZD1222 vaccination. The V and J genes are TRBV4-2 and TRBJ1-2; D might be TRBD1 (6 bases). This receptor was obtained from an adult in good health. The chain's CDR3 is CASSQLSPGGAGYTF. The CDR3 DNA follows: TGTGCCAGCAGCCAATTATCCCCGGGGGGCGCTGGCTACACCTTC.